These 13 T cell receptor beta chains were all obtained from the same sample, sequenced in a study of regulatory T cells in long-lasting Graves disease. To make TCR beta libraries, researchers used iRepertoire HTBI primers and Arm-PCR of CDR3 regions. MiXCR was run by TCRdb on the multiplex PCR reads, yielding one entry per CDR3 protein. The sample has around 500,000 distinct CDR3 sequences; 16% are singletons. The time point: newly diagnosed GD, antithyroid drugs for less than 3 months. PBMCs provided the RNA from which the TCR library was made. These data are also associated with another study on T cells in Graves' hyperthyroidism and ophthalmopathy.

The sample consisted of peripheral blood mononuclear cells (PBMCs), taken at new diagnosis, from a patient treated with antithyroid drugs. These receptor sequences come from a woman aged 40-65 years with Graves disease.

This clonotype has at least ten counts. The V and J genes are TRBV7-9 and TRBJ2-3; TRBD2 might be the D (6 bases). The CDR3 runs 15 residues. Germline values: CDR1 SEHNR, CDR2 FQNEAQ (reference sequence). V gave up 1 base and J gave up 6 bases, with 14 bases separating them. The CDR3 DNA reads TGTGCCAGCAGCTTAGTACTAGCATCGGCCGATACGCAGTATTTT. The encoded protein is CASSLVLASADTQYF.

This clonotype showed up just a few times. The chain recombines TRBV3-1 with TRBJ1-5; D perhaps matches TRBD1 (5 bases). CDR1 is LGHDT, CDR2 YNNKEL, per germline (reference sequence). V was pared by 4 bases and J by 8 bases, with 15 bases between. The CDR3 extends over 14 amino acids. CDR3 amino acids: CASSPAGGPEPQHF. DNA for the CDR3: TGTGCCAGCAGCCCGGCGGGGGGTCCCGAGCCCCAGCATTTT.

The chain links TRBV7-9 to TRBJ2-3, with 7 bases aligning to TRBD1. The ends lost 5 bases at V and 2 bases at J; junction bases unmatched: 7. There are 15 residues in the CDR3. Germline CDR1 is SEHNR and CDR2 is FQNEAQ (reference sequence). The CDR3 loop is CASSPVGTDTDTQYF. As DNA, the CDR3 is TGTGCCAGCAGCCCGGTCGGGACAGACACAGATACGCAGTATTTT.

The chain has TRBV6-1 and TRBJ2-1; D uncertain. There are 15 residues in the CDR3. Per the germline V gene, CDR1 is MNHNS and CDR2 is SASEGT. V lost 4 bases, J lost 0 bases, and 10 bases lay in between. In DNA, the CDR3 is TGTGCCAGCAGTGCTTCGACTTCCTCCTACAATGAGCAGTTCTTC. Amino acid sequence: CASSASTSSYNEQFF.

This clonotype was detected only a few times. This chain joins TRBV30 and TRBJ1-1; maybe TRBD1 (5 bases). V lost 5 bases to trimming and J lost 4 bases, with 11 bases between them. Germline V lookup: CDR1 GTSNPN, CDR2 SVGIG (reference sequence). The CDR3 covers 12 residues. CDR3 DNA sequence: TGTGCCTGGTATAGGGGATCCACTGAAGCTTTCTTT. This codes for CAWYRGSTEAFF.

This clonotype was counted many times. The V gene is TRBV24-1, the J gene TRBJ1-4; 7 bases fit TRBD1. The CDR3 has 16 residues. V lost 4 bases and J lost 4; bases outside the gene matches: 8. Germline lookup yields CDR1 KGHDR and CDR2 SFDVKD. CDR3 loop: CATSDSSRDSNEKLFF. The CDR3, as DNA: TGTGCCACCAGTGACTCGTCCCGGGACAGTAATGAAAAACTGTTTTTT.

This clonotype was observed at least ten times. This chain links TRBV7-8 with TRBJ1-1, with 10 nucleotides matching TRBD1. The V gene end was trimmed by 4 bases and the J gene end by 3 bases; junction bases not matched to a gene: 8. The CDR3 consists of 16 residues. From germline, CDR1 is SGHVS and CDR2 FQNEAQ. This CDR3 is CASSSYGQGVDTEAFF. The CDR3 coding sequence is TGTGCCAGCAGCTCATACGGACAGGGGGTGGACACTGAAGCTTTCTTT.

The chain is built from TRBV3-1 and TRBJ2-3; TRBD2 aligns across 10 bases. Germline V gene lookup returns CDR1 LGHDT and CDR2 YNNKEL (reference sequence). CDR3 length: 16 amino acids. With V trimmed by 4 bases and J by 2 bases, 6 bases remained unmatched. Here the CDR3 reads CASSPLSGGPTDTQYF. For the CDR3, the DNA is TGTGCCAGCAGCCCCCTTAGCGGGGGGCCCACAGATACGCAGTATTTT.

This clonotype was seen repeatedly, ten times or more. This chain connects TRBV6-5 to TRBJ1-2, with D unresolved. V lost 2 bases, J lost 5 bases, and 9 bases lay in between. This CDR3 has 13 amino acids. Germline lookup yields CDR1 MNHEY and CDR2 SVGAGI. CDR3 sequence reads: CASSYGIRYGYTF. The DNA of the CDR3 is TGTGCCAGCAGTTACGGGATCCGGTATGGCTACACCTTC.

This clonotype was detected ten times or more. CDR3 bases: TGTGCCAGCAGCCAAAGGATGGCGGCAAAAGACAATGAGCAGTTCTTC. This translates into CASSQRMAAKDNEQFF. The V call is TRBV3-1, the J call TRBJ2-1; D gene uncertain. This CDR3 is built from 16 residues. In germline, CDR1 is LGHDT, CDR2 YNNKEL (reference sequence). Trimming took off 2 bases at V and 5 bases at J, with 16 bases between the two ends.

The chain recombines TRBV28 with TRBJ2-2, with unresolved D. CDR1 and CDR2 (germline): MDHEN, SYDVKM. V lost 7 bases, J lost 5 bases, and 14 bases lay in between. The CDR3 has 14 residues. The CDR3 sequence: CASTPISRTGELFF. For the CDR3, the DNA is TGTGCCAGCACTCCCATATCGAGGACCGGGGAGCTGTTTTTT.

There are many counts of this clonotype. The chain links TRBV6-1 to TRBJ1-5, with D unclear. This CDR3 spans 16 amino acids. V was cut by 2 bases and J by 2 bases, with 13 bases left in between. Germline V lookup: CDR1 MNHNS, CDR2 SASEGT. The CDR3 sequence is CASSERRSIGNQPQHF. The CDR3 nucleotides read TGTGCCAGCAGTGAAAGGAGGAGCATTGGCAATCAGCCCCAGCATTTT.

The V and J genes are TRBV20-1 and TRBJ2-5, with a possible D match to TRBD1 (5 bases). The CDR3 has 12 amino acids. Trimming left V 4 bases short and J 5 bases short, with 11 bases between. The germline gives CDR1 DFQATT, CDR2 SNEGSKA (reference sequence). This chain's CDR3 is CSANRAGETQYF. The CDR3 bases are TGCAGTGCTAACCGGGCAGGGGAGACCCAGTACTTC.